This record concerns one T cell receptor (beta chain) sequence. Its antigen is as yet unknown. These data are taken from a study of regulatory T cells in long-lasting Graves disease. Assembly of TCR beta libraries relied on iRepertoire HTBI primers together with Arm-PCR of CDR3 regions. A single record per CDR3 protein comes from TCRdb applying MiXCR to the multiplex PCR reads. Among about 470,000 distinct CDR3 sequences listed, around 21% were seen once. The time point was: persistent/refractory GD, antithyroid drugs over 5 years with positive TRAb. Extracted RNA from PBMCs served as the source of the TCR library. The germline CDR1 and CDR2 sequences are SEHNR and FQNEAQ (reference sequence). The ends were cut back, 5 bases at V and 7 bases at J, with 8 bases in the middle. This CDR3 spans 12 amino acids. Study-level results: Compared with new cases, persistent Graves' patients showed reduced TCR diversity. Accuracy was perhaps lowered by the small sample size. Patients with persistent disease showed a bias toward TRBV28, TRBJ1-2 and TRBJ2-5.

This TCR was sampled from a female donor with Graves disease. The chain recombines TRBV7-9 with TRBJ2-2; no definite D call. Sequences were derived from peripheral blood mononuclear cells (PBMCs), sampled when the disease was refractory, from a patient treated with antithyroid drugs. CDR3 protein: CASSPRNGELFF. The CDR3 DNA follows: TGTGCCAGCAGCCCAAGGAACGGGGAGCTGTTTTTT.